This T cell receptor (beta chain) was identified during a study of shared clonotypes between healthy human individuals. The overall study: Each donor's CD8 memory used one plate, CD8 naive two, each CD4 subset three. The study's findings and limits: The represented genetic and exposure-history diversity was limited by the small number of donors.

The repertoire was sequenced with immunoSEQ multiplex PCR; TCRdb's copy has only in-frame clones and lacks some. In the table there are more than 2 million clones, 90% to 95% of which are singletons. The naive CD8 population came from CD45RO-negative cells selected for CCR7, without terminally differentiated effector memory CD45RA+ cells. The germline V gene encodes CDR1 MNHEY and CDR2 SMNVEV (reference sequence). The J segment lost 5 bases and the V segment lost 4 bases, leaving 6 bases of the junction unmatched. CDR3 length: 14 amino acids. Remarks on this clone: Its antigen is currently unknown.

Material: naive CD8+ T cells from PBMCs. The V call is TRBV27, the J call TRBJ1-1; 8 bases fit TRBD1. This receptor was obtained from a man aged 18 to 30 in good health. Some clones in this sample may be carry-over from other donors' samples. The CDR3 bases are TGTGCCAGCAGTTATACAGGGGGTTGGACTGAAGCTTTCTTT. It yields the protein CASSYTGGWTEAFF.